A selection of T cell receptor beta chains follows, all from one sample in a study of blood T cell repertoires in COVID-19. Using immunoSEQ multiplex PCR, the repertoire was profiled, and TCRdb retains in-frame clones only, with some absent. The sample lists 150,000 or so clones, about 88% occurring once. Specimen: peripheral blood. These receptors were taken from a man in his fifties or sixties with acute or convalescent COVID-19. Both conserved end residues are trimmed from each CDR3.

TRBV7-2	TRBJ1-1	ASSFQGSEAF
TRBV9	TRBJ2-1	ASSVISGIGYNEQF
TRBV24-1	TRBJ2-3	ATSDGLARFGDTQY
TRBV19	TRBJ2-7	ASSIVAGGPGEQY
TRBV11-2	TRBJ1-4	ASSPGTAENEKLF
TRBV6-1	TRBJ1-1	ASSALRTGDLRGTEAF
TRBV11-2	TRBJ1-2	ASSPGGTYGYT
TRBV6-5	TRBJ2-5	ASRVTGIETQY
TRBV6-1	TRBJ1-5	ASSELAGGGTSNQPQH
TRBV30	TRBJ1-5	AWSEAGDQPQH
TRBV11-3	TRBJ1-2	ASSQSVNYGYT
TRBV3-1/TRBV3-2	TRBJ2-5	ASSQEGRGQTQY
TRBV2	TRBJ1-4	ASRETSTNEKLF
TRBV3-1/TRBV3-2	TRBJ1-4	ASSPPGQEVEKLF
TRBV27	TRBJ1-5	ASSPGGSNQPQH
TRBV11-3	TRBJ2-3	ASSLTLGDRGDTQY
TRBV5-8	TRBJ1-5	ASGTGQGSNQPQH
TRBV15	TRBJ2-5	ATSPIGEGTQY
TRBV4-1	TRBJ2-3	ASSQGLAGTDTQY
TRBV30	TRBJ1-6	AWSLPLPGQGNSPLH
TRBV5-1	TRBJ2-5	ASRTGGPVGETQY
TRBV13	TRBJ2-4	ASSSRQRTKNIQY
TRBV14	TRBJ1-1	ASSQIRGWGTEAF
TRBV5-1	TRBJ1-2	ASSSDRGSYGYT
TRBV27	TRBJ2-7	ASSLWQGAYEQY